This T cell receptor beta chain was identified during a study of T cell changes during pregnancy in multiple sclerosis. The CDR3 runs 13 residues. The V and J ends lost 4 bases and 7 bases respectively, with 12 bases between them. From germline, CDR1 is SGHRS and CDR2 YFSETQ. TCRdb's copy holds only in-frame clones and misses some; the assay was immunoSEQ multiplex PCR. The data hold tens of thousands of clones, with around 93% observed a single time. This clone has only a few counts. The rearrangement uses TRBV5-1 and TRBJ2-1, with D perhaps matching TRBD2 (6 bases). Here the sequenced sample was peripheral blood, taken in the third trimester of pregnancy. The sequence came from a female donor in good health, enrolled as a control in a pregnancy study. The DNA for the CDR3 is TGCGCCAGCAGCCAGACCGGGGGAAATGAGCAGTTCTTC. It is translated as CASSQTGGNEQFF.